Following are 20 T cell receptor beta chains from one sample sequenced in a study of regulatory T cells in long-lasting Graves disease. Researchers made TCR beta libraries by using iRepertoire HTBI primers and running Arm-PCR on CDR3 regions. TCRdb processed the multiplex PCR reads anew with MiXCR; each CDR3 protein has one entry. The table lists approximately 380,000 distinct CDR3 sequences, around 21% of them singletons. As to time point: persistent/refractory GD, antithyroid drugs over 5 years with positive TRAb. From RNA extracted from PBMCs, the TCR library was made. This sample comprised peripheral blood mononuclear cells (PBMCs), obtained when the disease was refractory, from a patient treated with antithyroid drugs. These receptor sequences come from a female donor with Graves disease.

The chain employs TRBV20-1 and TRBJ1-1; D gene unclear. The V and J ends lost 1 base and 5 bases respectively, with 17 bases between them. The CDR3 has 15 amino acids. The germline gives CDR1 DFQATT, CDR2 SNEGSKA (reference sequence). In DNA form, the CDR3 reads TGCAGTGCTAGAGCCATGCGGGCATTGCGGACTGAAGCTTTCTTT. Residues: CSARAMRALRTEAFF.

The V call is TRBV3-1, the J call TRBJ1-3, with D unresolved. V lost 0 bases and J 0 bases, leaving 6 bases between the germline ends. This CDR3 contains 15 residues. Germline CDR1 LGHDT, CDR2 YNNKEL (reference sequence). The CDR3 bases are TGTGCCAGCAGCCAAGACCGATCCTCTGGAAACACCATATATTTT. Amino acids: CASSQDRSSGNTIYF.

This clonotype came up many times. The J gene is TRBJ1-2, the V gene TRBV11-2, with D maybe TRBD1 (6 bases). Germline CDR1 SGHAT, CDR2 FQNNGV. V was shortened by 4 bases and J by 4 bases, with 13 bases between the two germline ends. The CDR3 is 14 residues long. CDR3: CASSSIRDTYGYTF. For the CDR3, the DNA is TGTGCCAGCAGCTCCATCAGGGACACCTATGGCTACACCTTC.

This clonotype has ten or more counts. V gene TRBV28 combines with J gene TRBJ1-6, with 8 bases lining up with TRBD1. J gave up 0 bases and V 5 bases, and 6 bases lay outside the gene matches. The CDR3 length is 17 residues. The V gene's germline CDR1 is MDHEN and CDR2 SYDVKM. CDR3: CASSGGTGSSYNSPLHF. For the CDR3, the DNA is TGTGCCAGCAGTGGGGGGACAGGCAGCTCCTATAATTCACCCCTCCACTTT. Filled out from reference TRBV28 and TRBJ1-6, the complete variable domain reads DVKVTQSSRYLVKRTGEKVFLECVQDMDHENMFWYRQDPGLGLRLIYFSYDVKMKEKGDIPEGYSVSREKKERFSLILESASTNQTSMYLCASSGGTGSSYNSPLHFGNGTRLTVT.

The chain joins TRBV19 to TRBJ1-2; 8 bases agree with TRBD1. Trimming removed 7 bases from V and 4 bases from J; junction bases left unmatched: 8. This CDR3 has 14 amino acids. Per the germline V gene, CDR1 is LNHDA and CDR2 is SQIVND (reference sequence). The DNA of the CDR3 is TGTGCCAGTACACCACCCGGACAGGGCTATGGCTACACCTTC. This codes for CASTPPGQGYGYTF.

The rearrangement links TRBV3-1 to TRBJ1-1; D gene uncertain. V was cut by 4 bases and J by 1 base, with 10 bases left in between. Germline V lookup: CDR1 LGHDT, CDR2 YNNKEL (reference sequence). This CDR3 is 14 amino acids long. The DNA of the CDR3 is TGTGCCAGCAGCCGACATGTTCAGAACACTGAAGCTTTCTTT. Residues: CASSRHVQNTEAFF. Complete variable domain (other parts from reference TRBV3-1 and TRBJ1-1): DTAVSQTPKYLVTQMGNDKSIKCEQNLGHDTMYWYKQDSKKFLKIMFSYNNKELIINETVPNRFSPKSPDKAHLNLHINSLELGDSAVYFCASSRHVQNTEAFFGQGTRLTVV.

This clonotype was seen only a few times. V and J are TRBV24-1 and TRBJ2-5; D is tentatively TRBD1 or TRBD2 (5 bases each). Between the trimmed V and J ends, which lost 3 bases and 2 bases, there was a span of 9 bases. The CDR3 has 14 amino acids. The germline V gene encodes CDR1 KGHDR and CDR2 SFDVKD. CDR3 sequence: CATSDTGPQETQYF. As DNA, the CDR3 is TGTGCCACCAGTGATACGGGACCACAAGAGACCCAGTACTTC.

This clonotype was picked up many times. The chain combines TRBV28 with TRBJ2-7; D is possibly TRBD1 (6 bases). With 7 bases removed from V and 4 bases from J, the gap between germline ends came to 20 bases. The CDR3 length is 15 residues. From germline, CDR1 is MDHEN and CDR2 SYDVKM. CDR3 sequence (DNA): TGTGCCAGCAAGAAAGTGGGGGCTAATTGGTACGAGCAGTACTTC. Encoded protein: CASKKVGANWYEQYF.

This clonotype occurred many times. The V and J genes are TRBV29-1 and TRBJ2-5; 7 bases align to TRBD2. Germline CDR1 SQVTM, CDR2 ANQGSEA. The CDR3 extends over 14 amino acids. V trimming: 3 bases; J trimming: 5 bases; junction bases outside the gene matches: 9. CDR3 protein: CSVDFTAGVETQYF. CDR3 bases: TGCAGCGTTGACTTTACGGCGGGAGTTGAGACCCAGTACTTC. Using reference TRBV29-1 and TRBJ2-5 for the parts outside the CDR3, the full variable domain is SAVISQKPSRDICQRGTSLTIQCQVDSQVTMMFWYRQQPGQSLTLIATANQGSEATYESGFVIDKFPISRPNLTFSTLTVSNMSPEDSSIYLCSVDFTAGVETQYFGPGTRLLVL.

Of note for this clonotype: One end of the junction is discordant with germline, which a read error may explain. Here the CDR3 DNA reads TGCGCCAGCAGCTTGGTTGGTCAAAGCTCCTACGAGCAGTACTTC. It is translated as CASSLVGQSSYEQYF. This chain connects TRBV7-9 to TRBJ2-7; D is undetermined. This CDR3 is 15 amino acids long. CDR1 is SEHNR, CDR2 FQNEAQ, per germline (reference sequence).

The J gene is TRBJ2-3, the V gene TRBV12-3 or TRBV12-4; 7 nucleotides line up with TRBD1. The CDR3 is 12 residues long. The ends lost 4 bases at V and 9 bases at J; junction bases unmatched: 4. CDR3 DNA: TGTGCCAGCAGTTCGACAGGGTCGACGCAGTATTTT. Residues: CASSSTGSTQYF.

This clonotype was found many times. As DNA, the CDR3 is TGTGCCAGTTCGAGGGGCGACGAGCAGTACTTC. The encoded protein is CASSRGDEQYF. The chain uses TRBV11-2 and TRBJ2-7; D might be TRBD1 or TRBD2, each matching 5 bases. CDR3 length: 11 amino acids. Germline values: CDR1 SGHAT, CDR2 FQNNGV. Trimming removed 9 bases from V and 5 bases from J, with 11 bases in between.

This clonotype has just a few counts. The rearrangement links TRBV24-1 to TRBJ1-5; D remains ambiguous. The CDR3 totals 14 residues. The V end lost 7 bases, the J end lost 3 bases, and 12 bases lay between the germline ends. Germline V gene data show CDR1 as KGHDR and CDR2 as SFDVKD. The CDR3 sequence is CATSPASNNQPQHF. Here the CDR3 DNA reads TGTGCCACCAGCCCCGCCAGCAACAATCAGCCCCAGCATTTT.

The CDR3 sequence: CASSPAGRADTQYF. The DNA of the CDR3 is TGTGCCAGCAGTCCCGCGGGGAGGGCAGATACGCAGTATTTT. V and J are TRBV28 and TRBJ2-3; TRBD2 matches 7 bases. Germline V lookup: CDR1 MDHEN, CDR2 SYDVKM. The junction had 6 bases not matched to a gene; V was cut back by 5 bases and J by 4 bases. The length of the CDR3 is 14 residues.

There are many counts of this clonotype. The V gene is TRBV2, the J gene TRBJ2-7; D unresolved. The CDR3 runs 14 residues. V dropped 2 bases and J dropped 3 bases, with 11 bases sitting between them. Germline-derived CDR1 and CDR2 are SNHLY and FYNNEI. In DNA, the CDR3 is TGTGCCAGCAGTGAACCCCAGGATCGCTACGAGCAGTACTTC. Protein sequence: CASSEPQDRYEQYF.

The chain is built from TRBV5-1 and TRBJ2-5; D call uncertain. Trimming pared 1 base from V and 1 base from J, leaving 14 bases between. This CDR3 comprises 16 residues. Germline CDR1 SGHRS, CDR2 YFSETQ. Here the CDR3 reads CASSLFFRGAQETQYF. The CDR3 DNA sequence: TGCGCCAGCAGCTTGTTTTTCCGTGGAGCCCAAGAGACCCAGTACTTC.

The V gene is TRBV7-8, the J gene TRBJ2-7; TRBD1 matches at 7 bases. CDR3 length equals 13 residues. Looked up from germline, CDR1 is SGHVS and CDR2 is FQNEAQ. V was clipped by 6 bases and J by 2 bases; unmatched bases: 4. CDR3 amino acids: CASRGQLTYEQYF. Written as DNA, the CDR3 is TGTGCCAGCAGGGGACAGCTGACCTACGAGCAGTACTTC.

The V call is TRBV7-8, the J call TRBJ1-5; tentative D call: TRBD1 (6 bases). The CDR3 is 15 amino acids. V lost 5 bases to trimming and J lost 0 bases, with 11 bases between them. Looked up from germline, CDR1 is SGHVS and CDR2 is FQNEAQ. The chain's CDR3 is CASSTGGLSNQPQHF. CDR3 DNA sequence: TGTGCCAGCAGCACGGGGGGCCTTAGCAATCAGCCCCAGCATTTT.

This clonotype appeared many times. The genes are TRBV28 and TRBJ1-1; the D gene is possibly TRBD1 (6 bases). CDR3 size: 14 residues. Trimming cost V 2 bases and J 4 bases, with 11 bases left between them. CDR1 is MDHEN, CDR2 SYDVKM, per germline. CDR3: CASSLATGLTEAFF. The DNA of the CDR3 is TGTGCCAGCAGTTTAGCTACAGGGCTCACTGAAGCTTTCTTT.

The chain carries TRBV5-1 and TRBJ1-1, with no clear D. This CDR3 region has 14 residues. The V end was cut by 1 base, the J end by 2 bases, with 9 bases between. In germline, CDR1 is SGHRS, CDR2 YFSETQ. The CDR3 region is CASSLYQYNTEAFF. The CDR3 DNA reads TGCGCCAGCAGCTTGTACCAGTATAACACTGAAGCTTTCTTT.